This T cell receptor beta chain was observed in a study of human T cells and chemical hapten exposure (dated by TCRdb to the early 2020s). Notes on the research overall: Libraries were pooled for sequencing, and variation in per-sample TCR yields was attributed mainly to small differences in library volumes within the pool. The study tracked peripheral blood TCR repertoire changes in vivo during primary and secondary sensitization to the hapten diphenylcyclopropenone (DPC) in alopecia patients. Both TCR alpha and TCR beta chains were sequenced from each blood RNA sample. Summary of the overall study and its limitations: DPC sensitization did not change the number of TCRs with a frequency above 1 in 1000, and there was no evidence of changes in global repertoire structure. After repeated subsampling, the strength of the expansion versus patch-test correlation and the threshold at which it became significant changed.

About this clonotype itself: What this receptor recognizes is not known. It has no much larger one-base neighbor in the sample; base qualities were not kept.

The library was produced with RACE. Sequenced on a NextSeq 500. Library preparation attached unique molecular identifiers to individual cDNA molecules for quantitative, reproducible TCR counting. On the authors' methods: The median number of TCRs per sample was 95,638, ranging from about 23,224 to 690,600. V, J and CDR3 annotation of the TCR reads was performed with the Decombinator software suite. For PS versus PT1 abundance plots, all samples were subsampled to the same number of TCRs (28,000). Expanded TCRs were defined as absent before sensitization and observed at least eight times at the 2-week time point. TCRdb itself trimmed the public reads at Q25 with fastp, ran MiXCR and retained productive beta chains. Every entry covers one CDR3 protein and lists the most common genes and DNA from its rows. For this entry, the V and J calls and clone size follow TCRdb and not the study's own pipeline. The sample data list just over 90,000 distinct CDR3 sequences, and around 9% of these were observed just once. Approximately 2.8% of the sample lies in the top ten.

Reading from cysteine to phenylalanine, the CDR3 counts 17 amino acids. Solely the CDR3 DNA is kept, with 51 bases framed from the first base. V ends up 6 bases short and J 2 bases short, with an unmatched junction base count of 6. The germline V gene supplies CDR1 SNHLY and CDR2 FYNNEI. The sample's time point label is to be understood as: healthy volunteer bleed at 2 weeks. Total RNA was isolated from unfractionated whole blood collected in Tempus Blood RNA tubes. As TCR sequencing controls, roughly five healthy volunteers were used, with blood taken at day 0, 2 weeks and 6 weeks. The clonotype originates from a female donor in good health. Some clones in this sample may be carry-over from other donors' samples. The rearranged chain carries TRBV2 and TRBJ2-6; TRBD1 aligns with 11 central bases. Sequencing was done on a sample of whole blood. In nucleotides, the sequence is TGTGCCAGCAGACCGGGACAGGGGGTTCCTGGGGCCAACGTCCTGACTTTC. Its protein is CASRPGQGVPGANVLTF.